What follows are 23 T cell receptor beta chains derived from one specimen sequenced in a study of immune heterogeneity within non-small cell lung tumors. It was a multiplex PCR that amplified TCR beta CDR3, with 32 V and 13 J primers. From the multiplex PCR reads, TCRdb called clonotypes with MiXCR, one entry per CDR3 protein. The table records fewer than 2,500 distinct CDR3 sequences, about 35% of them present only once. As template, the study used bulk tumor genomic DNA at 550 to 700 ng per sample. Widely spaced biopsies, several per primary tumor, were obtained at surgery. The study cohort was described as untreated, and its members had newly diagnosed non-small cell lung cancer. They went on to have curative surgery. What was sequenced was lung tumor tissue. These receptors were collected from a man between 65 and 80 years old with non-small cell lung cancer.

This clonotype was counted only a few times. The chain has TRBV29-1 and TRBJ2-2; possible D gene TRBD2, 6 bases. Germline CDR1 and CDR2: SQVTM and ANQGSEA. The CDR3 sequence is 13 residues long. The V and J ends lost 4 bases and 7 bases respectively, with 13 bases between them. CDR3 nucleotide sequence: TGCAGCGTTGGGGGGGTTGGGAGCGGGGAGCTGTTTTTT. It is translated as CSVGGVGSGELFF.

Worth noting for this clonotype: A junction boundary mismatches the germline segment, possibly from a read error. This chain joins TRBV20-1 and TRBJ1-1, with D uncertain. The CDR3 is 14 residues long. The germline V gene encodes CDR1 DFQATT and CDR2 SNEGSKA (reference sequence). In DNA form, the CDR3 reads TGCAGTGCTAGAGTTCCGGAAACGGACCGATTGATAGAATTT. Protein sequence: CSARVPETDRLIEF.

In its sample, this clonotype is medium-sized. The chain has TRBV5-1 and TRBJ1-1; possible D gene TRBD1, 6 bases. This CDR3 spans 12 amino acids. Germline-derived CDR1 and CDR2 are SGHRS and YFSETQ. The germline V and J ends were trimmed by 1 base and 5 bases, with 6 bases remaining between them. The CDR3 region has the DNA TGCGCCAGCAGCTTGCAGGGGACTGAAGCTTTCTTT. This encodes CASSLQGTEAFF.

The chain is built from TRBV11-2 and TRBJ2-1; TRBD2 agrees at 9 bases. Germline assignment: CDR1 SGHAT and CDR2 FQNNGV. J gave up 4 bases and V 3 bases, and 4 bases lay outside the gene matches. The length of the CDR3 is 15 residues. The CDR3 DNA sequence: TGTGCCAGCAGCTTGGGAGCGGGAGGTTACAATGAGCAGTTCTTC. Amino acid sequence: CASSLGAGGYNEQFF.

The rearrangement joins TRBV18 to TRBJ2-7; tentative D call: TRBD2 (5 bases). V shed 8 bases and J shed 4 bases, with 18 bases lying between them. The CDR3 runs 14 residues. Germline V gene lookup returns CDR1 KGHSH and CDR2 LQKENI. CDR3 in DNA: TGTGCCAGCACGGGAACGATGCAGAGTTACGAGCAGTACTTC. Translating it yields CASTGTMQSYEQYF.

The V call is TRBV5-5, the J call TRBJ2-6; the D gene is possibly TRBD1 (6 bases). This CDR3 spans 18 amino acids. Deletions cut 3 bases from V and 0 bases from J, with 16 bases between. Germline CDR1 is SGHKS and CDR2 is YYEKEE (reference sequence). The CDR3 spells CASSYPGHAISGANVLTF. DNA of the CDR3: TGTGCCAGCAGCTACCCGGGACACGCAATCTCTGGGGCCAACGTCCTGACTTTC.

This chain links TRBV15 with TRBJ2-7, with D perhaps assigned TRBD1 or TRBD2 (5 bases each). In germline, CDR1 is LNHNV, CDR2 YYDKDF (reference sequence). V lost 0 bases and J lost 0, with 9 bases in between. CDR3 size: 15 residues. The CDR3 DNA follows: TGTGCCACCAGCAGAGATTGGGGGACCTCCTACGAGCAGTACTTC. The encoded protein is CATSRDWGTSYEQYF.

About this clonotype: This could be a read error, since a much larger clone is one nucleotide away. The CDR3 spells CASSANMFEAFF. Written as DNA, the CDR3 is TGTGCCAGCAGCGCAAACATGTTTGAAGCTTTCTTT. The chain is built from TRBV12-3 or TRBV12-4 and TRBJ1-1; D call uncertain. CDR3 length equals 12 residues. V was cut by 6 bases and J by 7 bases, with 12 bases left in between.

This sequence joins TRBV6-5 and TRBJ2-7, with D tentatively TRBD1 or TRBD2 (5 bases each). The germline V gene has CDR1 MNHEY and CDR2 SVGAGI. The CDR3 spans 14 residues. The ends were cut back, 4 bases at V and 0 bases at J, with 10 bases in the middle. CDR3 loop: CASSSGAPSYEQYF. In DNA, the CDR3 is TGTGCCAGCAGTTCCGGGGCGCCCTCCTACGAGCAGTACTTC.

By frequency in the sample, this clonotype is medium-sized (0.01 to 0.1%). The chain joins TRBV30 to TRBJ1-1, with D uncertain. The germline V gene has CDR1 GTSNPN and CDR2 SVGIG (reference sequence). The V end lost 0 bases, the J end lost 0 bases, and 8 bases lay between the germline ends. The CDR3 spans 14 residues. CDR3 coding DNA: TGTGCCTGGAGTGTGGGCAGTTTGAACACTGAAGCTTTCTTT. As protein: CAWSVGSLNTEAFF.

The rearrangement joins TRBV7-9 to TRBJ2-1; TRBD2 matches at 10 bases. Germline V gene data show CDR1 as SEHNR and CDR2 as FQNEAQ (reference sequence). The CDR3 runs 15 residues. The V and J ends lost 5 bases and 7 bases, in that order; junction bases with no gene match: 8. The chain's CDR3 is CASSPLAGVNNEQFF. Written as DNA, the CDR3 is TGTGCCAGCAGCCCGCTAGCGGGAGTTAATAATGAGCAGTTCTTC.

With regard to this clonotype: A much bigger clone sits one base away, suggesting this may be a read error. This sequence joins TRBV12-3 or TRBV12-4 and TRBJ2-7, with unresolved D. The CDR3 loop spans 12 amino acids. CDR3 sequence: CASSTDGYGQYF. CDR3 DNA: TGTGCCAGCAGTACGGACGGCTACGGGCAGTACTTC.

The chain links TRBV10-2 to TRBJ2-5; TRBD1 or TRBD2 may be the D gene (5 bases each). The CDR3 has 15 amino acids. V was clipped by 10 bases and J by 1 base, with 19 bases between them. Germline values: CDR1 WSHSY, CDR2 SAAADI. Written as DNA, the CDR3 is TGCGCCACCTCGGGGCGTAGGTCAGTCCAAGAGACCCAGTACTTC. Encoded protein: CATSGRRSVQETQYF.

This rearrangement joins TRBV6-1 to TRBJ1-2; 9 nucleotides align to TRBD1. J was trimmed by 7 bases and V by 3 bases; bases with no gene match: 6. Germline CDR1 and CDR2: MNHNS and SASEGT. The CDR3 sequence is 14 residues long. The CDR3 nucleotides are TGTGCCAGCAGTGAGAGTGACAGGGGGTCTGGCTACACCTTC. Encoded protein: CASSESDRGSGYTF.

This clonotype has only a few counts. The J gene is TRBJ2-1, the V gene TRBV14, with 10 bases that match TRBD2. J gave up 8 bases and V 0 bases, and 4 bases lay outside the gene matches. The CDR3 covers 15 residues. From germline, CDR1 is SGHDN and CDR2 FVKESK. The CDR3: CASSQEGTSVYEQFF. For the CDR3, the DNA is TGTGCCAGCAGCCAAGAAGGGACTAGCGTCTATGAGCAGTTCTTC.

By sample fraction, this clonotype is medium-sized (0.01 to 0.1%). V and J are TRBV5-1 and TRBJ2-7, with a possible D match to TRBD1 (7 bases). The CDR3 contains 14 residues. V was trimmed by 4 bases and J by 0 bases, leaving 11 bases between them. The germline CDR1 and CDR2 sequences are SGHRS and YFSETQ. In DNA, the CDR3 is TGCGCCAGCAGCCCCCAGGGGGGCTCCTACGAGCAGTACTTC. Amino acid sequence: CASSPQGGSYEQYF.

J is TRBJ2-3 and V is TRBV5-6; weak D call: TRBD2 (7 bases). The germline V gene encodes CDR1 SGHDT and CDR2 YYEEEE. With 0 bases removed from V and 1 base from J, the gap between germline ends came to 15 bases. There are 17 residues in the CDR3. The CDR3: CASSLVRGREGTDTQYF. The CDR3 nucleotides read TGTGCCAGCAGCTTGGTCAGGGGACGGGAGGGCACAGATACGCAGTATTTT.

This clonotype was counted only a few times. J is TRBJ1-2 and V is TRBV20-1; 9 bases map to TRBD1. Germline CDR1 and CDR2: DFQATT and SNEGSKA (reference sequence). V lost 7 bases and J lost 3; bases outside the gene matches: 6. The CDR3 loop spans 13 amino acids. The CDR3 DNA reads as TGCAGTGGCGTTTGGACAGGGGACTATGGCTACACCTTC. Its translation: CSGVWTGDYGYTF.

This clonotype was counted only a few times. The rearrangement joins TRBV3-1 to TRBJ2-5; D tentatively reads TRBD1 or TRBD2 (6 bases each). V was clipped by 6 bases and J by 0 bases, with 20 bases between them. Germline-derived CDR1 and CDR2 are LGHDT and YNNKEL (reference sequence). The CDR3 has 17 residues. CDR3 protein: CASSYRAGTLNQETQYF. The CDR3 DNA reads TGTGCCAGCAGTTACAGGGCGGGGACGCTCAACCAAGAGACCCAGTACTTC.

There are a few counts of this clonotype. This chain links TRBV18 with TRBJ2-5; the D is unclear. Trimming shortened V by 3 bases and J by 4 bases, and 9 bases separated the two germline ends. Germline V gene sequence: CDR1 KGHSH, CDR2 LQKENI. CDR3 length: 13 residues. The CDR3 sequence is CASSPGEIETQYF. CDR3 sequence (DNA): TGTGCCAGCTCACCGGGTGAGATAGAGACCCAGTACTTC.

The V call is TRBV10-3, the J call TRBJ1-5, with TRBD1 matching over 7 bases. CDR1 and CDR2 from the germline V gene are ENHRY and SYGVKD. V dropped 4 bases and J dropped 2; count of bases not matched to a gene: 8. The CDR3 sequence is 16 residues long. The CDR3 protein is CAISANSGQGNQPQHF. DNA of the CDR3: TGTGCCATCAGTGCTAATAGCGGACAGGGCAATCAGCCCCAGCATTTT.

V gene TRBV20-1 combines with J gene TRBJ1-2, with D perhaps matching TRBD1 (5 bases). The CDR3 has 16 amino acids. Trimming removed 3 bases at V and 7 bases at J, with 24 bases between. Germline CDR1 and CDR2: DFQATT and SNEGSKA (reference sequence). This CDR3 is CSASPGRELTLLGYTF. The CDR3 DNA is TGCAGTGCTAGCCCGGGACGGGAATTAACTCTACTTGGCTACACCTTC.

The chain employs TRBV11-2 and TRBJ2-4; 12 bases are a match to TRBD2. The J call is uncertain, as TRBJ2-3 better fits the DNA end. The CDR3 contains 16 residues. Germline V CDR1 and CDR2: SGHAT, FQNNGV. CDR3 residues: CASSSVRLAGVYTQYF. CDR3 DNA: TGTGCCAGCAGCTCCGTTAGACTAGCGGGAGTATATACGCAGTATTTT.